Listed below are T cell receptor delta chains from one sample, sequenced in a study of γδ T cells in repeated Plasmodium falciparum infection. TCRdb re-called the multiplex PCR reads via CATT. The table shows 40,000 to 55,000 delta-chain clones, with about 1.9% occurring only once. The sequenced sample was gamma-delta T cells from blood. The receptors stem from a pool of human donors (malaria-infected and uninfected, not separated). Both conserved end residues are part of each CDR3. Fields, in order: D gene, clone size, V gene, J gene, CDR3 protein, CDR3 DNA. The D gene is left open where the match is weak. Only part of the rows carry a size: once, few, many, or a class if the clone is expanded.

D: TRDD3; size: medium-sized; V: TRDV2; J: TRDJ3; CDR3: CACDKTGGSWDTRQMFF; DNA: TGTGCCTGTGACAAAACTGGGGGCTCCTGGGACACCCGACAGATGTTTTTC
D: .; size: many; V: TRDV1; J: TRDJ1; CDR3: CALGELGPFPRLGRYTDKLIF; DNA: TGTGCTCTTGGGGAACTGGGGCCCTTCCCACGTCTGGGAAGATACACCGATAAACTCATCTTT
D: TRDD3; size: medium-sized; V: TRDV1; J: TRDJ1; CDR3: CALGERPPRWGIYSTDKLIF; DNA: TGTGCTCTTGGGGAACGACCCCCCCGCTGGGGGATATATTCCACCGATAAACTCATCTTT
D: TRDD3; size: many; V: TRDV1; J: TRDJ1; CDR3: CALGELENSARLLGNKLIF; DNA: TGTGCTCTTGGGGAACTTGAGAATTCCGCCCGCTTACTGGGGAATAAACTCATCTTT
D: TRDD3; size: many; V: TRDV1; J: TRDJ1; CDR3: CALGEFSAPLYWGIDKLIF; DNA: TGTGCTCTTGGGGAATTCTCTGCCCCACTGTACTGGGGGATAGATAAACTCATCTTT
D: .; size: medium-sized; V: TRAV36/DV7; J: TRDJ1; CDR3: CAGAPPSQYTDKLIF; DNA: TGTGCTGGAGCTCCCCCTTCCCAGTACACCGATAAACTCATCTTT
D: TRDD3; size: many; V: TRDV2; J: TRDJ1; CDR3: CACDTGTGGYAMVDKLIF; DNA: TGTGCCTGTGACACGGGGACTGGGGGATACGCGATGGTCGATAAACTCATCTTT
D: .; size: many; V: TRDV2; J: TRDJ1; CDR3: CACDTVGGRADKLIF; DNA: TGTGCCTGTGACACCGTGGGGGGACGGGCCGATAAACTCATCTTT
D: .; size: medium-sized; V: TRDV1; J: TRDJ1; CDR3: CALGEIGGGGPAYTDKLIF; DNA: TGTGCTCTTGGGGAAATCGGAGGAGGGGGACCCGCGTACACCGATAAACTCATCTTT
D: TRDD3; size: many; V: TRDV1; J: TRDJ1; CDR3: CALGTLVGEHTDKLIF; DNA: TGTGCTCTTGGGACCCTAGTGGGGGAACACACCGATAAACTCATCTTT
D: TRDD3; size: few; V: TRDV1; J: TRDJ1; CDR3: CALGRRGSFVLGDTRIDKLIF; DNA: TGTGCTCTTGGGAGACGGGGTTCCTTCGTACTGGGGGATACGCGTATCGATAAACTCATCTTT
D: TRDD3; size: medium-sized; V: TRDV2; J: TRDJ1; CDR3: CAWATGGYYGNKLIF; DNA: TGTGCCTGGGCTACTGGGGGATACTATGGGAATAAACTCATCTTT
D: TRDD3; size: many; V: TRAV29/DV5; J: TRDJ2; CDR3: CAASCRRSLPWGIRALTAQLFF; DNA: TGTGCAGCAAGTTGCCGGCGGTCCCTTCCTTGGGGGATACGCGCTTTGACAGCACAACTCTTCTTT
D: .; size: medium-sized; V: TRDV3; J: TRDJ1; CDR3: CASLFWATLWADTDKLIF; DNA: TGTGCCTCCCTGTTTTGGGCTACACTCTGGGCGGACACCGATAAACTCATCTTT
D: TRDD2; size: medium-sized; V: TRDV1; J: TRDJ1; CDR3: CALGKIFGFLREGDKLIF; DNA: TGTGCTCTTGGGAAAATTTTTGGGTTCCTACGTGAGGGCGATAAACTCATCTTT
D: .; size: many; V: TRDV1; J: TRDJ1; CDR3: CALGERGVLIF; DNA: TGTGCTCTTGGGGAACGGGGGGTACTCATCTTT
D: .; size: many; V: TRDV3; J: TRDJ1; CDR3: CAFHLSYPYWGTDKLIF; DNA: TGTGCCTTCCATCTTTCCTACCCCTACTGGGGCACCGATAAACTCATCTTT
D: TRDD3; size: many; V: TRDV1; J: TRDJ1; CDR3: CALGLRLGSLPNWGIRVYTDKLIF; DNA: TGTGCTCTTGGTCTTCGCTTGGGATCCCTTCCTAACTGGGGGATACGGGTGTACACCGATAAACTCATCTTT
D: TRDD3; size: medium-sized; V: TRDV3; J: TRDJ1; CDR3: CAYGSFLKPLLLGDPEYPPTVYKLIF; DNA: TGTGCATACGGATCCTTCCTTAAGCCCCTGTTACTGGGGGACCCCGAATATCCCCCCACTGTTTATAAACTCATCTTT
D: .; size: many; V: TRDV2; J: TRDJ1; CDR3: CACDSLGTDKLIF; DNA: TGTGCCTGTGACTCCTTGGGGACCGATAAACTCATCTTT
D: TRDD3; size: few; V: TRDV1; J: TRDJ1; CDR3: CALGFSVWGIRSDKLIF; DNA: TGTGCTCTTGGTTTCTCCGTCTGGGGGATACGGTCCGATAAACTCATCTTT
D: TRDD3; size: many; V: TRDV1; J: TRDJ1; CDR3: CALGEPLNTRSDYGGYLGKTDKLIF; DNA: TGTGCTCTTGGGGAACCTCTAAATACCCGTTCCGACTATGGGGGATACTTGGGGAAAACCGATAAACTCATCTTT
D: .; size: medium-sized; V: TRDV2; J: TRDJ3; CDR3: CACDAISSNSWDTRQMFF; DNA: TGTGCCTGTGACGCGATATCTTCCAACTCCTGGGACACCCGACAGATGTTTTTC
D: .; size: few; V: TRDV3; J: TRDJ1; CDR3: CAFEPWPSAYSGGYVTDKLIF; DNA: TGTGCCTTTGAGCCTTGGCCTTCCGCCTATAGTGGTGGATACGTCACCGATAAACTCATCTTT
D: TRDD3; size: many; V: TRDV1; J: TRDJ1; CDR3: CALGESGYADKLIF; DNA: TGTGCTCTTGGGGAATCGGGATACGCCGATAAACTCATCTTT
D: .; size: many; V: TRDV1; J: TRDJ1; CDR3: CALGELVPYLYWVRPGTDKLIF; DNA: TGTGCTCTTGGGGAACTAGTCCCTTATTTGTACTGGGTCCGACCGGGGACCGATAAACTCATCTTT
D: TRDD3; size: many; V: TRDV1; J: TRDJ1; CDR3: CALGDPGILLTPYWGSSYTDKLIF; DNA: TGTGCTCTTGGGGACCCTGGAATACTATTGACCCCGTACTGGGGGAGCTCGTACACCGATAAACTCATCTTT
D: TRDD3; size: many; V: TRDV1; J: TRDJ1; CDR3: CALGELVAFLPGGIRYHYTDKLIF; DNA: TGTGCTCTTGGGGAACTAGTCGCATTCCTTCCTGGGGGGATACGATATCACTACACCGATAAACTCATCTTT
D: TRDD3; size: many; V: TRDV1; J: TRDJ1; CDR3: CALGELALLEHWGILGSKLIF; DNA: TGTGCTCTTGGGGAACTGGCCCTCCTAGAACACTGGGGGATCCTCGGGAGTAAACTCATCTTT
D: TRDD3; size: medium-sized; V: TRDV3; J: TRDJ1; CDR3: CAFTPVLGDTEMTDKLIF; DNA: TGTGCCTTTACCCCAGTACTGGGGGATACGGAGATGACCGATAAACTCATCTTT
D: TRDD3; size: many; V: TRDV1; J: TRDJ1; CDR3: CALGDPHRRTGGQYTDKLIF; DNA: TGTGCTCTTGGGGATCCACACCGTCGTACTGGGGGTCAATACACCGATAAACTCATCTTT
D: TRDD3; size: many; V: TRDV1; J: TRDJ1; CDR3: CALLVSTGYWGIGTDKLIF; DNA: TGTGCTCTTTTAGTCTCTACGGGTTACTGGGGGATCGGCACCGATAAACTCATCTTT
D: TRDD3; size: many; V: TRDV2; J: TRDJ1; CDR3: CACDPLGDNQLIF; DNA: TGTGCCTGTGACCCACTGGGGGATAACCAACTCATCTTT
D: TRDD3; size: large; V: TRDV2; J: TRDJ1; CDR3: CACDTLGDADKLIF; DNA: TGTGCCTGTGACACGCTGGGGGATGCCGATAAACTCATCTTT
D: TRDD3; size: many; V: TRDV2; J: TRDJ1; CDR3: CACDTITGGYGTYTDKLIF; DNA: TGTGCCTGTGACACCATTACTGGGGGATACGGGACGTACACCGATAAACTCATCTTT
D: TRDD3; size: many; V: TRAV29/DV5; J: TRDJ1; CDR3: CAASVPTAYWGIMGSDTDKLIF; DNA: TGTGCAGCAAGCGTACCTACTGCGTACTGGGGGATAATGGGAAGTGACACCGATAAACTCATCTTT
D: TRDD3; size: many; V: TRDV2; J: TRDJ1; CDR3: CACEQMGDTSTDKLIF; DNA: TGTGCCTGTGAGCAAATGGGGGATACCTCAACCGATAAACTCATCTTT
D: TRDD3; size: many; V: TRDV1; J: TRDJ1; CDR3: CALARPFIPFWGKISPYTDKLIF; DNA: TGTGCTCTTGCGCGGCCGTTTATTCCTTTCTGGGGGAAAATCTCCCCGTACACCGATAAACTCATCTTT
D: TRDD3; size: medium-sized; V: TRDV1; J: TRDJ1; CDR3: CALGENQFKYWGTPLYTDKLIF; DNA: TGTGCTCTTGGGGAAAACCAATTCAAGTACTGGGGGACACCTCTGTACACCGATAAACTCATCTTT
D: .; size: many; V: TRDV1; J: TRDJ1; CDR3: CALGDLTGFRLRSVHTELIF; DNA: TGTGCTCTTGGGGATCTAACGGGTTTCCGCCTAAGAAGCGTTCATACAGAACTCATCTTT
D: TRDD3; size: many; V: TRDV1; J: TRDJ1; CDR3: CALGNPLKHYWGIRDKLIF; DNA: TGTGCTCTTGGGAACCCTCTAAAACATTACTGGGGGATACGGGATAAACTCATCTTT
D: .; size: many; V: TRDV3; J: TRDJ1; CDR3: CAFRGPAQYTDKLIF; DNA: TGTGCCTTTAGGGGACCCGCCCAGTACACCGATAAACTCATCTTT
D: .; size: large; V: TRAV38-2/DV8; J: TRDJ1; CDR3: CAYIGSGSTPGRWWGLKLIF; DNA: TGTGCTTATATAGGTAGCGGGAGTACTCCCGGCCGGTGGTGGGGCCTTAAACTCATCTTT
D: TRDD3; size: large; V: TRDV1; J: TRDJ1; CDR3: CALGEHIYVRWGRVDKLIF; DNA: TGTGCTCTTGGGGAACACATCTACGTGAGGTGGGGGAGAGTCGATAAACTCATCTTT
D: TRDD3; size: many; V: TRAV29/DV5; J: TRDJ1; CDR3: CAPAEGGGYAGKLIF; DNA: TGTGCACCCGCGGAAGGTGGGGGATACGCGGGTAAACTCATCTTT
D: TRDD3; size: many; V: TRDV1; J: TRDJ1; CDR3: CALGEDLPPGYWGIPGHTDKLIF; DNA: TGTGCTCTTGGGGAAGACCTACCCCCGGGGTACTGGGGGATACCCGGACACACCGATAAACTCATCTTT
D: TRDD3; size: many; V: TRDV1; J: TRDJ3; CDR3: CALGELSWERWGIRALGPWDTRQMFF; DNA: TGTGCTCTTGGGGAACTATCGTGGGAGCGCTGGGGGATACGGGCCCTGGGGCCCTGGGACACCCGACAGATGTTTTTC
D: TRDD3; size: many; V: TRDV2; J: TRDJ1; CDR3: CACDPWSEGDRRKLIF; DNA: TGTGCCTGTGACCCGTGGAGCGAGGGGGATAGGCGGAAACTCATCTTT
D: TRDD3; size: many; V: TRDV2; J: TRDJ1; CDR3: CACDKVALGVINTDKLIF; DNA: TGTGCCTGTGACAAGGTAGCCCTGGGGGTCATTAACACCGATAAACTCATCTTT
D: TRDD3; size: many; V: TRDV1; J: TRDJ1; CDR3: CALGEGFSPSLLGDTGKLIF; DNA: TGTGCTCTTGGGGAAGGTTTCTCCCCGTCCCTACTGGGGGATACGGGCAAACTCATCTTT
D: TRDD3; size: many; V: TRDV1; J: TRDJ1; CDR3: CALGELYFWGRTPLRRGGKLIF; DNA: TGTGCTCTTGGGGAACTCTACTTCTGGGGGCGAACACCCTTAAGAAGGGGAGGTAAACTCATCTTT
D: TRDD3; size: many; V: TRDV1; J: TRDJ1; CDR3: CALGELGRAPFGPRLLGILRGRKLIF; DNA: TGTGCTCTTGGGGAACTGGGACGGGCGCCATTCGGCCCTCGATTACTGGGGATCCTCCGGGGACGTAAACTCATCTTT
D: TRDD3; size: medium-sized; V: TRDV1; J: TRDJ1; CDR3: CALGEPSYYVLFDGYWGIRVRTDKLIF; DNA: TGTGCTCTTGGGGAACCGTCATACTACGTCCTATTTGATGGGTACTGGGGGATACGCGTTAGGACCGATAAACTCATCTTT
D: .; size: many; V: TRDV3; J: TRDJ1; CDR3: CAILMYTDKLIF; DNA: TGTGCCATCTTAATGTACACCGATAAACTCATCTTT
D: TRDD3; size: many; V: TRDV1; J: TRDJ1; CDR3: CALGILRGPPGGYRWGTDKLIF; DNA: TGTGCTCTTGGGATCCTTAGGGGTCCTCCTGGGGGATACAGGTGGGGCACCGATAAACTCATCTTT
D: TRDD3; size: .; V: TRDV1; J: TRDJ1; CDR3: CALGENHTSPSGGIPDTDKLIF; DNA: TGCGCTCTTGGGGAGAACCATACCTCCCCCAGCGGGGGGATACCGGACACCGATAAACTCATCTTT
D: .; size: many; V: TRDV1; J: TRDJ1; CDR3: CALGEQWPCGRGLWNDKLIF; DNA: TGTGCTCTTGGGGAACAATGGCCGTGTGGGAGGGGCCTATGGAACGATAAACTCATCTTT